This T cell receptor beta chain appears in the sequencing data of a study of blood T cell repertoires in COVID-19. Overall study: The analysed material was cDNA or gDNA that came from T cells, B-cell-depleted T cells, or PBMCs.

There are 14 residues in the CDR3. From germline, CDR1 is LNHDA and CDR2 SQIVND (reference sequence). J was trimmed by 2 bases and V by 5 bases; bases with no gene match: 5. The cohort comprised adults aged 18 to 89 years residing in under 30 US areas. Recovered Cohort 3 donors showed two negative PCRs, clearance, or symptom resolution. The data were produced by immunoSEQ multiplex PCR, yet TCRdb's version contains in-frame clones alone and is incomplete. The sample has around 330,000 clones; about nine tenths are singletons. This chain uses TRBV19 with TRBJ1-2, with TRBD1 matching over 7 bases. This TCR was sampled from a woman in her thirties or forties who had recovered from COVID-19. The sample consisted of PBMCs or T cells enriched from blood (not recorded which). For the CDR3, the DNA is TGTGCCAGTAGTCTCTCGGGACAGAACTATGGCTACACCTTC. Amino acids: CASSLSGQNYGYTF. Looking up the rest from reference TRBV19 and TRBJ1-2 gives the full variable domain: DGGITQSPKYLFRKEGQNVTLSCEQNLNHDAMYWYRQDPGQGLRLIYYSQIVNDFQKGDIAEGYSVSREKKESFPLTVTSAQKNPTAFYLCASSLSGQNYGYTFGSGTRLTVV.